These 10 T cell receptor beta chains share one sample of origin, sequenced in a study of T-cell reconstitution after alpha-beta-depleted transplantation in children. The TCRbeta library incorporated unique molecular identifiers. From the PCR reads, TCRdb called clonotypes with MiXCR, one entry per CDR3 protein. Of about 580,000 distinct CDR3 sequences in the sample, over 20% were seen once. This sample comprised PBMCs, obtained before TCRalphabeta/CD19-depleted stem cell transplant. The receptors originated from a boy in the first two years of life with Wiskott-Aldrich syndrome, due to receive a stem cell transplant.

This chain's CDR3 is CASSQSASAYETQYF. CDR3 nucleotide sequence: TGTGCCAGCAGCCAATCTGCTAGCGCGTATGAGACCCAGTACTTC. The chain combines TRBV3-1 with TRBJ2-5; tentative D call: TRBD2 (6 bases). V gave up 2 bases and J gave up 5 bases, with 15 bases separating them. This CDR3 comprises 15 residues. From germline, CDR1 is LGHDT and CDR2 YNNKEL (reference sequence).

V is TRBV11-3 and J is TRBJ2-5; D might be TRBD1 or TRBD2, each matching 6 bases. CDR1 is SGHNT, CDR2 YENEEA, per germline. The V end lost 5 bases, the J end lost 4 bases, and 14 bases lay between the germline ends. The CDR3 sequence is 14 residues long. The CDR3 here is CASSLKGGGETQYF. Here the CDR3 DNA reads TGTGCCAGCAGCCTAAAGGGGGGAGGAGAGACCCAGTACTTC.

This clonotype was detected a few times. The V call is TRBV6-6, the J call TRBJ2-1; tentative D call: TRBD2 (6 bases). CDR1 is MNHNY and CDR2 is SVGAGI in the germline V gene (reference sequence). Trimming removed 2 bases at V and 10 bases at J, with 12 bases between. This CDR3 spans 13 amino acids. CDR3 bases: TGTGCCAGCAGTTACCAGGACTACCCCGAGCAGTTCTTC. This sequence encodes CASSYQDYPEQFF.

The V and J genes are TRBV11-2 and TRBJ2-3, with 11 bases that match TRBD2. The trim removed 2 bases at V and 2 bases at J, leaving 12 bases unmatched. The CDR3 sequence is 19 residues long. Germline V gene data show CDR1 as SGHAT and CDR2 as FQNNGV. In DNA, the CDR3 is TGTGCCAGCAGCTTAAAGAGCATGTCTAGCGGGAGGATCACAGATACGCAGTATTTT. This codes for CASSLKSMSSGRITDTQYF.

V is TRBV12-3 or TRBV12-4 and J is TRBJ2-7, with unresolved D. This CDR3 comprises 14 residues. V shed 5 bases and J shed 0 bases, with 11 bases lying between them. CDR3: CASSQDRSSYEQYF. In DNA, the CDR3 is TGTGCCAGCAGTCAGGACCGAAGCTCCTACGAGCAGTACTTC.

This clonotype was seen a few times. The chain couples TRBV7-9 to TRBJ2-7; D may be TRBD1 (6 bases). Deletions cut 5 bases from V and 6 bases from J, with 23 bases between. The CDR3 is 16 amino acids. Germline lookup yields CDR1 SEHNR and CDR2 FQNEAQ (reference sequence). The CDR3 here is CASSPTGTHYSLEQYF. The DNA of the CDR3 is TGTGCCAGCAGCCCGACCGGGACACACTATTCCCTCGAGCAGTACTTC. Supplemented by reference TRBV7-9 and TRBJ2-7, the full variable domain reads DTGVSQNPRHKITKRGQNVTFRCDPISEHNRLYWYRQTLGQGPEFLTYFQNEAQLEKSRLLSDRFSAERPKGSFSTLEIQRTEQGDSAMYLCASSPTGTHYSLEQYFGPGTRLTVT.

V and J are TRBV10-3 and TRBJ2-1; 9 bases are shared with TRBD1. The CDR3 is made up of 17 amino acids. CDR1 and CDR2 from the germline V gene are ENHRY and SYGVKD. V lost 10 bases and J lost 4; bases outside the gene matches: 17. CDR3 sequence reads: CATSILGTGSGYNEQFF. CDR3 nucleotides: TGTGCCACCAGCATCTTGGGGACAGGGTCCGGTTACAATGAGCAGTTCTTC.

This chain links TRBV29-1 with TRBJ2-3; D remains ambiguous. In germline, CDR1 is SQVTM, CDR2 ANQGSEA. Deletions cut 8 bases from V and 6 bases from J, with 6 bases between. The CDR3 loop spans 9 amino acids. The CDR3 reads CSTPDTQYF. The CDR3 DNA reads as TGCAGCACCCCGGATACGCAGTATTTT.

This clonotype was observed a few times. The V call is TRBV5-1, the J call TRBJ2-1; possibly TRBD1 or TRBD2 for D (6 bases each). Germline-derived CDR1 and CDR2 are SGHRS and YFSETQ. CDR3 length: 15 residues. V lost 0 bases, J lost 7 bases, and 14 bases lay in between. The CDR3 DNA reads TGCGCCAGCAGCTTGGCGGGGGCCCCAGGGAATGAGCAGTTCTTC. Its translation: CASSLAGAPGNEQFF.

In this sample, this clonotype turned up a few times. The rearrangement links TRBV5-1 to TRBJ2-1, with a tentative D call TRBD2 (5 bases). CDR1 and CDR2 (germline): SGHRS, YFSETQ. Trimming pared 4 bases from V and 8 bases from J, leaving 19 bases between. The CDR3 contains 15 residues. CDR3 in amino acids: CASSPTRVSLDEQFF. For the CDR3, the DNA is TGCGCCAGCAGCCCTACTAGGGTTAGTTTGGATGAGCAGTTCTTC.